This entry lists 23 T cell receptor beta chains sequenced from one sample in a study of beta chain features in type 1 diabetes. Study-level findings and limits: Moderate yet significant TCRB CDR3 shortening was seen in Type 1 diabetes patients in all four CD4+ subsets.

These TCRs are of unknown antigen specificity. The isolated RNA, all of it, was reverse transcribed, so expressed TCRB transcripts were what got sequenced. The repertoire was sequenced with immunoSEQ multiplex PCR; TCRdb's copy has only in-frame clones and lacks some. The sample carries hundreds of thousands of clones, approximately 9.9% recorded once. Sequencing was carried out using central memory CD4+ T cells from blood. These receptor sequences come from a man aged 25-40 years with type 1 diabetes.

This chain connects TRBV2 to TRBJ2-5; tentatively, D is TRBD1 (5 bases). Trimming left V 3 bases short and J 5 bases short, with 13 bases between. CDR3 size: 14 residues. Per the germline V gene, CDR1 is SNHLY and CDR2 is FYNNEI. CDR3 sequence (DNA): TGTGCCAGCAGTGACAGGGCGCCCGTGGAGACCCAGTACTTC. It yields the protein CASSDRAPVETQYF.

This clone was detected only a few times. The rearrangement joins TRBV4-1 to TRBJ1-2; no clear D. V was shortened by 0 bases and J by 2 bases, with 10 bases between the two germline ends. The CDR3 has 15 residues. Germline V lookup: CDR1 MGHRA, CDR2 YSYEKL. The CDR3 spells CASSQDVPGNYGYTF. CDR3 coding DNA: TGCGCCAGCAGCCAAGATGTGCCGGGGAACTATGGCTACACCTTC.

The chain couples TRBV2 to TRBJ2-1; possible D gene TRBD2, 6 bases. Germline CDR1 SNHLY, CDR2 FYNNEI. This CDR3 is built from 13 residues. Between the trimmed V and J ends, which lost 6 bases and 0 bases, there was a span of 6 bases. The CDR3, as DNA: TGTGCCAGCAGGGGACTCTCCTACAATGAGCAGTTCTTC. It yields the protein CASRGLSYNEQFF. Full variable domain (rest looked up from reference TRBV2 and TRBJ2-1): EPEVTQTPSHQVTQMGQEVILRCVPISNHLYFYWYRQILGQKVEFLVSFYNNEISEKSEIFDDQFSVERPDGSNFTLKIRSTKLEDSAMYFCASRGLSYNEQFFGPGTRLTVL.

The rearrangement uses TRBV2 and TRBJ2-1; 16 bases map to TRBD2. This CDR3 region has 17 residues. Germline V gives CDR1 SNHLY, CDR2 FYNNEI. J lost 3 bases, V lost 8 bases, and 7 bases had no gene match. CDR3 sequence reads: CASLGTSGGASYNEQFF. CDR3 DNA: TGTGCCAGCTTAGGGACTAGCGGGGGGGCGAGCTACAATGAGCAGTTCTTC.

The chain carries TRBV9 and TRBJ1-6, with 7 nucleotides matching TRBD1. CDR1 and CDR2 (germline): SGDLS, YYNGEE. V was clipped by 0 bases and J by 9 bases; unmatched bases: 6. The CDR3 is 15 amino acids. The CDR3 region is CASSVEGAVISPLHF. The CDR3 DNA follows: TGTGCCAGCAGCGTAGAGGGGGCTGTCATTTCACCCCTCCACTTT.

This clone was counted many times. This chain joins TRBV18 and TRBJ2-7, with D possibly being TRBD1 or TRBD2 (7 bases each). The CDR3 runs to 15 residues. The V end lost 2 bases, the J end lost 3 bases, and 14 bases lay between the germline ends. Germline CDR1 reads KGHSH; CDR2 reads LQKENI. DNA of the CDR3: TGTGCCAGCTCACCATCCCCAGGGGGGGACTACGAGCAGTACTTC. Translated: CASSPSPGGDYEQYF.

This chain joins TRBV4-2 and TRBJ1-2; D is ambiguous. The CDR3 has 12 amino acids. Germline V lookup: CDR1 LGHNA, CDR2 YNFKEQ. V shed 3 bases and J shed 2 bases, with 4 bases lying between them. Written as DNA, the CDR3 is TGTGCCAGCAGCCAGCAGAACTATGGCTACACCTTC. Translated: CASSQQNYGYTF.

This clone has at least ten counts. The chain recombines TRBV5-1 with TRBJ2-1; 12 nucleotides agree with TRBD1. Losses at the gene ends were 0 bases for V and 7 bases for J; bases not matched to a gene: 5. The CDR3 is made up of 16 amino acids. From germline, CDR1 is SGHRS and CDR2 YFSETQ. CDR3 region: CASSLAPGQGANEQFF. In DNA form, the CDR3 reads TGCGCCAGCAGCTTGGCCCCGGGACAGGGGGCGAATGAGCAGTTCTTC.

This rearrangement joins TRBV23-1 to TRBJ2-5; perhaps TRBD1 as D (6 bases). TRBV23-1 carries the ORF label, with uncertain function. V gave up 2 bases and J gave up 4 bases, with 14 bases separating them. The length of the CDR3 is 15 residues. CDR3 amino acids: CASSQASRGGETQYF. The DNA for the CDR3 is TGCGCCAGCAGTCAAGCCTCCAGGGGTGGAGAGACCCAGTACTTC.

This clone has only a few counts. The chain uses TRBV5-1 and TRBJ2-2; TRBD2 aligns across 9 bases. The CDR3 is made up of 14 amino acids. Germline CDR1 is SGHRS and CDR2 is YFSETQ. With 4 bases clipped from V and 7 bases from J, the junction kept 5 bases outside the gene matches. DNA of the CDR3: TGCGCCAGCAGCCCCGGGACTAGCTTCGGGGAGCTGTTTTTT. Its translation is CASSPGTSFGELFF. The full variable domain, in which reference TRBV5-1 and TRBJ2-2 provide the parts outside the CDR3, is KAGVTQTPRYLIKTRGQQVTLSCSPISGHRSVSWYQQTPGQGLQFLFEYFSETQRNKGNFPGRFSGRQFSNSRSEMNVSTLELGDSALYLCASSPGTSFGELFFGEGSRLTVL.

This chain connects TRBV30 to TRBJ1-4, with D possibly matching TRBD1 (5 bases). The CDR3 totals 19 residues. CDR1 is GTSNPN and CDR2 is SVGIG in the germline V gene (reference sequence). Trimming shortened V by 2 bases and J by 1 base, and 23 bases separated the two germline ends. The CDR3 bases are TGTGCCTGGAGTCCGGCAGGAATAAAGGGAAGGGGAACTAATGAAAAACTGTTTTTT. Translated, it gives CAWSPAGIKGRGTNEKLFF.

This clone was picked up a small number of times. The chain uses TRBV19 and TRBJ1-5, with TRBD1 matching over 8 bases. The CDR3 contains 13 residues. V trimming: 11 bases; J trimming: 3 bases; junction bases outside the gene matches: 6. Germline CDR1 LNHDA, CDR2 SQIVND (reference sequence). Here the CDR3 DNA reads TGTGCCGGCGGACAGGGAGCCAATCAGCCCCAGCATTTT. Translating it yields CAGGQGANQPQHF.

This clone was seen more than once but under ten times. The chain employs TRBV2 and TRBJ1-2; D is ambiguous. This CDR3 contains 13 residues. Trimming cost V 6 bases and J 5 bases, with 13 bases left between them. CDR1 and CDR2 (germline): SNHLY, FYNNEI. In DNA form, the CDR3 reads TGTGCCAGCAGCCCTAGGGTAGATTATGGCTACACCTTC. This encodes CASSPRVDYGYTF.

This sequence joins TRBV30 and TRBJ2-5, with 8 bases fitting TRBD1. Germline values: CDR1 GTSNPN, CDR2 SVGIG (reference sequence). CDR3 length: 13 residues. J gave up 5 bases and V 5 bases, and 7 bases lay outside the gene matches. The CDR3 coding sequence is TGTGCCTGGTCAATTCAGGGGGCTGAGACCCAGTACTTC. Its translation: CAWSIQGAETQYF.

The chain has TRBV12-5 and TRBJ1-5; the D gene is possibly TRBD1 (5 bases). CDR3 length equals 17 residues. Germline V lookup: CDR1 LGHNT, CDR2 FRNRAP. V gave up 0 bases and J gave up 2 bases, with 14 bases separating them. CDR3 sequence reads: CASGLVRAREGNQPQHF. The CDR3 DNA reads as TGTGCTAGTGGTTTGGTCAGGGCCAGGGAGGGCAATCAGCCCCAGCATTTT. The full variable domain, its missing parts supplied by reference TRBV12-5 and TRBJ1-5, is DARVTQTPRHKVTEMGQEVTMRCQPILGHNTVFWYRQTMMQGLELLAYFRNRAPLDDSGMPKDRFSAEMPDATLATLKIQPSEPRDSAVYFCASGLVRAREGNQPQHFGDGTRLSIL.

This clone came up a few times. The chain links TRBV7-2 to TRBJ2-1, with 12 bases fitting TRBD2. This CDR3 is 16 amino acids long. Per the germline V gene, CDR1 is SGHTA and CDR2 is FQGNSA. Trimming removed 1 base from V and 7 bases from J; junction bases left unmatched: 5. CDR3 region: CASSLVGLAGRNEQFF. In DNA, the CDR3 is TGTGCCAGCAGCTTAGTCGGACTAGCGGGGAGGAATGAGCAGTTCTTC.

This clone was observed a handful of times. The gene calls are TRBV10-3 and TRBJ1-2, with 10 bases aligning to TRBD1. The CDR3 has 16 amino acids. The V segment lost 3 bases and the J segment 2 bases; nucleotides outside the gene matches: 6. CDR1 ENHRY and CDR2 SYGVKD come from the germline V gene. In DNA form, the CDR3 reads TGTGCCATCAGTGACGGACCGGGACAGGGGAACTATGGCTACACCTTC. Encoded protein: CAISDGPGQGNYGYTF.

This clone has only a few counts. The rearrangement uses TRBV7-9 and TRBJ2-7; no firm D call. Per germline, CDR1 SEHNR and CDR2 FQNEAQ (reference sequence). V lost 0 bases and J 1 base, leaving 7 bases between the germline ends. CDR3 size: 14 residues. CDR3 sequence reads: CASSLAQVSYEQYF. CDR3 DNA sequence: TGTGCCAGCAGCTTAGCGCAGGTTTCCTACGAGCAGTACTTC.

This clone came up a few times. This chain links TRBV28 with TRBJ2-2; D remains ambiguous. Germline values: CDR1 MDHEN, CDR2 SYDVKM. CDR3 size: 16 residues. The germline V and J ends were trimmed by 1 base and 6 bases, with 15 bases remaining between them. CDR3 nucleotides: TGTGCCAGCAGTTTATATCCCCAGAACGCGGCCGGGGAGCTGTTTTTT. Protein product: CASSLYPQNAAGELFF.

The sample holds a few counts of this clone. The chain is built from TRBV29-1 and TRBJ2-5; D possibly corresponds to TRBD1 (6 bases). The length of the CDR3 is 13 residues. Germline V gives CDR1 SQVTM, CDR2 ANQGSEA. Trimming took 5 bases from V and 5 from J, leaving 15 bases between them. CDR3 in DNA: TGCAGCGTTTGGGGGCAGGGCGCGGAGACCCAGTACTTC. Translating it yields CSVWGQGAETQYF.

This clone has a count of ten or more. The chain recombines TRBV7-2 with TRBJ1-3, with 9 positions matching TRBD1. With V trimmed by 5 bases and J by 3 bases, 5 bases remained unmatched. The CDR3 contains 15 residues. The germline gives CDR1 SGHTA, CDR2 FQGNSA. CDR3 sequence: CASSRWTGVGNTIYF. In nucleotides, the CDR3 is TGTGCCAGCAGCCGATGGACAGGGGTTGGAAACACCATATATTTT.

This clone was counted between two and nine times. The chain carries TRBV30 and TRBJ1-5, with a weak D call TRBD1 (5 bases). Per the germline V gene, CDR1 is GTSNPN and CDR2 is SVGIG (reference sequence). V lost 0 bases and J 11 bases, leaving 11 bases between the germline ends. The length of the CDR3 is 12 residues. In DNA form, the CDR3 reads TGTGCCTGGAGTGTAACAGGAGCGGCCCAGCATTTT. Amino acids: CAWSVTGAAQHF. Variable domain in full (rest from reference TRBV30 and TRBJ1-5): SQTIHQWPATLVQPVGSPLSLECTVEGTSNPNLYWYRQAAGRGLQLLFYSVGIGQISSEVPQNLSASRPQDRQFILSSKKLLLSDSGFYLCAWSVTGAAQHFGDGTRLSIL.

This chain links TRBV7-2 with TRBJ2-7, with D possibly TRBD2 on 5 matching bases. Germline CDR1 reads SGHTA; CDR2 reads FQGNSA. Trimming removed 0 bases at V and 0 bases at J, with 9 bases between. The CDR3 has 15 amino acids. Written as DNA, the CDR3 is TGTGCCAGCAGCTTAGCGCCAGCGGTCTCCTACGAGCAGTACTTC. Translation: CASSLAPAVSYEQYF.